These T cell receptor beta chains were read from a single sample in a study of identical twins. One entry per CDR3 protein results from TCRdb running MiXCR on the 5' RACE reads. The table shows approximately 280,000 distinct CDR3 sequences, with about 8.3% occurring only once. The same sample was also studied in work on yellow fever vaccine responses in identical twins.

The sample was memory (CD45RO+) T cells sorted from blood. These receptors originate from a young woman in good health. The CDR3 runs from the conserved cysteine through the conserved F or W. D genes are given only for firm matches. Expanded clones are given a class, and other clones once, few, many or no size at all.

J gene: TRBJ2-1; clone size: few; V gene: TRBV24-1; D gene: TRBD2; CDR3 DNA: TGTGCCACCAGTGATTTCAGCGGGAGTGGCCACAATGAGCAGTTCTTC; CDR3 protein: CATSDFSGSGHNEQFF
J gene: TRBJ2-7; clone size: many; V gene: TRBV28; D gene: TRBD1; CDR3 DNA: TGTGCCACCAACAGGGGGCCCACCACCGAGCAGTACTTC; CDR3 protein: CATNRGPTTEQYF
J gene: TRBJ1-4; clone size: many; V gene: TRBV7-9; D gene: TRBD1; CDR3 DNA: TGTGCCAGCAGCGCAGCGGGACAGGAAAAACTGTTTTTT; CDR3 protein: CASSAAGQEKLFF
J gene: TRBJ1-4; clone size: many; V gene: TRBV11-2; D gene: NA; CDR3 DNA: TGTGCCAGCAGCATAAATGCGGGACATGCAGAAAAACTGTTTTTT; CDR3 protein: CASSINAGHAEKLFF
J gene: TRBJ2-7; clone size: NA; V gene: TRBV28; D gene: TRBD1; CDR3 DNA: TGTGCCAGCAGTTCAGGTGGGACAGGGGGATTGAACTACGAGCAGTACTTC; CDR3 protein: CASSSGGTGGLNYEQYF
J gene: TRBJ2-3; clone size: NA; V gene: TRBV2; D gene: NA; CDR3 DNA: TGTGCCATCCGGGGCGTACTACACACAGATACGCAGTATTTT; CDR3 protein: CAIRGVLHTDTQYF
J gene: TRBJ2-7; clone size: few; V gene: TRBV14; D gene: NA; CDR3 DNA: TGTGCCAGCAGCCAAGAACTTTCCTACGAGCAGTACTTC; CDR3 protein: CASSQELSYEQYF
J gene: TRBJ2-1; clone size: few; V gene: TRBV11-3; D gene: TRBD2; CDR3 DNA: TGTGCCAGCAGTCTCGGGGGGGTCCTGGGCAATGAGCAGTTCTTC; CDR3 protein: CASSLGGVLGNEQFF
J gene: TRBJ2-2; clone size: few; V gene: TRBV12-3/TRBV12-4; D gene: TRBD2; CDR3 DNA: TGTGCCAGCACCCGGACTAGCGGACTTTCGAACACCGGGGAGCTGTTTTTT; CDR3 protein: CASTRTSGLSNTGELFF
J gene: TRBJ2-1; clone size: many; V gene: TRBV5-1; D gene: NA; CDR3 DNA: TGCGCCAGCAGTCGGCAGGCGGGGTCCTACAATGAGCAGTTCTTC; CDR3 protein: CASSRQAGSYNEQFF
J gene: TRBJ2-1; clone size: many; V gene: TRBV5-1; D gene: TRBD1; CDR3 DNA: TGCGCCAGCAGCCCGACAGGGGAAGGTTTCAATGAGCAGTTCTTC; CDR3 protein: CASSPTGEGFNEQFF
J gene: TRBJ2-7; clone size: many; V gene: TRBV13; D gene: TRBD2; CDR3 DNA: TGTGCCAGCAGCTCAGGGGTAGCGGGAACCTCGAAGGTTTCCTACGAGCAGTACTTC; CDR3 protein: CASSSGVAGTSKVSYEQYF
J gene: TRBJ2-3; clone size: NA; V gene: TRBV5-1; D gene: NA; CDR3 DNA: TGCGCCAGCAGCGGCGGGACACTAGGCACAGATACGCAGTATTTT; CDR3 protein: CASSGGTLGTDTQYF
J gene: TRBJ2-3; clone size: NA; V gene: TRBV7-9; D gene: TRBD2; CDR3 DNA: TGTGCCAGCAGCCTGAGACTAGCGTTTGGGACAGATACGCAGTATTTT; CDR3 protein: CASSLRLAFGTDTQYF
J gene: TRBJ2-1; clone size: few; V gene: TRBV29-1; D gene: NA; CDR3 DNA: TGCAGCGTTGACGGGGACTCCTACAATGAGCAGTTCTTC; CDR3 protein: CSVDGDSYNEQFF
J gene: TRBJ2-1; clone size: NA; V gene: TRBV28; D gene: NA; CDR3 DNA: TGTGCCAGCAGTTTAATGGCCCCGAGCTCCTACAATGAGCAGTTCTTC; CDR3 protein: CASSLMAPSSYNEQFF
J gene: TRBJ1-2; clone size: many; V gene: TRBV7-9; D gene: NA; CDR3 DNA: TGTGCCAGCAGCTTAGCCTCGAGACAGGATGGTGGCTACACCTTC; CDR3 protein: CASSLASRQDGGYTF
J gene: TRBJ2-7; clone size: few; V gene: TRBV10-3; D gene: NA; CDR3 DNA: TGTGCCATCAGTGAGGCTAAGAGGCTGGGCGAGCAGTACTTC; CDR3 protein: CAISEAKRLGEQYF
J gene: TRBJ2-2; clone size: many; V gene: TRBV5-1; D gene: TRBD2; CDR3 DNA: TGCGCCAGCAGATCCAGCGGGGGGAAAAACACCGGGGAGCTGTTTTTT; CDR3 protein: CASRSSGGKNTGELFF
J gene: TRBJ1-1; clone size: few; V gene: TRBV29-1; D gene: NA; CDR3 DNA: TGCAGCGTTGAATTAGGCACCACTGAAGCTTTCTTT; CDR3 protein: CSVELGTTEAFF
J gene: TRBJ1-2; clone size: many; V gene: TRBV7-9; D gene: NA; CDR3 DNA: TGTGCCAGCAGCCCTGCGGCGGCGGGCTACACCTTC; CDR3 protein: CASSPAAAGYTF
J gene: TRBJ2-3; clone size: many; V gene: TRBV4-2; D gene: NA; CDR3 DNA: TGTGCCAGCAGCCAAGAAGGTAGGACTAGCACAGATACGCAGTATTTT; CDR3 protein: CASSQEGRTSTDTQYF
J gene: TRBJ2-7; clone size: NA; V gene: TRBV7-8; D gene: NA; CDR3 DNA: TGTGCCAGCAGCCCGGACCCACTAACCCTCTACGAGCAGTACTTC; CDR3 protein: CASSPDPLTLYEQYF
J gene: TRBJ2-2; clone size: many; V gene: TRBV10-2; D gene: NA; CDR3 DNA: TGCGCCAGCAGAACCGGGACCTCGAACACCGGGGAGCTGTTTTTT; CDR3 protein: CASRTGTSNTGELFF
J gene: TRBJ2-5; clone size: NA; V gene: TRBV11-1; D gene: NA; CDR3 DNA: TGTGCCAGCAGCTTAGCGGTGACATCCGCCCGGGGCCAAGAGACCCAGTACTTC; CDR3 protein: CASSLAVTSARGQETQYF
J gene: TRBJ2-1; clone size: many; V gene: TRBV5-1; D gene: NA; CDR3 DNA: TGCGCCAGCACACAACAGGGCGATCTCTACAATGAGCAGTTCTTC; CDR3 protein: CASTQQGDLYNEQFF
J gene: TRBJ2-1; clone size: NA; V gene: TRBV7-6; D gene: TRBD2; CDR3 DNA: TGTGCCAGCAGCTTAGGGGGACTAGCTTCTTTCAATGAGCAGTTCTTC; CDR3 protein: CASSLGGLASFNEQFF
J gene: TRBJ1-1; clone size: NA; V gene: TRBV6-5; D gene: NA; CDR3 DNA: TGTGCCAGCAGTTACCGGCAAACGAACACTGAAGCTTTCTTT; CDR3 protein: CASSYRQTNTEAFF
J gene: TRBJ2-7; clone size: many; V gene: TRBV29-1; D gene: TRBD2; CDR3 DNA: TGCAGCGTTGTTCTGGGGCTAGCGGGAGTTCGCGAGCAGTACTTC; CDR3 protein: CSVVLGLAGVREQYF
J gene: TRBJ2-4; clone size: few; V gene: TRBV7-2; D gene: TRBD2; CDR3 DNA: TGTGCCAGCAGCGCTGGACTAGCGTTGGGCATTCAGTACTTC; CDR3 protein: CASSAGLALGIQYF
J gene: TRBJ1-6; clone size: many; V gene: TRBV20-1; D gene: NA; CDR3 DNA: TGCAGTGCTAGAAAGGAATATAATTCACCCCTCCACTTT; CDR3 protein: CSARKEYNSPLHF
J gene: TRBJ2-1; clone size: few; V gene: TRBV28; D gene: TRBD1; CDR3 DNA: TGTGCCAGTAGAGACAGGGGACCCTCGAACAATGAGCAGTTCTTC; CDR3 protein: CASRDRGPSNNEQFF
J gene: TRBJ1-1; clone size: NA; V gene: TRBV10-3; D gene: NA; CDR3 DNA: TGTGCCATCGGCACGGGCCCGAACACTGAAGTTTTCTTT; CDR3 protein: CAIGTGPNTEVFF
J gene: TRBJ1-2; clone size: NA; V gene: TRBV6-1; D gene: NA; CDR3 DNA: TGTGCCAGCAGTGAAGTCACCTATGGCTACACCTTC; CDR3 protein: CASSEVTYGYTF
J gene: TRBJ1-3; clone size: many; V gene: TRBV10-3; D gene: NA; CDR3 DNA: TGTGCCATCACCGCGGGGAGCTCTGGAAACACCATATATTTT; CDR3 protein: CAITAGSSGNTIYF
J gene: TRBJ2-1; clone size: many; V gene: TRBV14; D gene: TRBD2; CDR3 DNA: TGTGCCAGCAGCCAAATAGCGGGAGGACCTGACAATGAGCAGTTCTTC; CDR3 protein: CASSQIAGGPDNEQFF
J gene: TRBJ2-1; clone size: NA; V gene: TRBV6-1; D gene: NA; CDR3 DNA: TGTGCCAGCAGTGAAGTGTCGACCCGGAGTGAGCAGTTCTTC; CDR3 protein: CASSEVSTRSEQFF
J gene: TRBJ2-2; clone size: many; V gene: TRBV18; D gene: NA; CDR3 DNA: TGTGCCAGCTCACCTTCGCCAGGGGCTGCCGGGGAGCTGTTTTTT; CDR3 protein: CASSPSPGAAGELFF
J gene: TRBJ1-5; clone size: many; V gene: TRBV28; D gene: NA; CDR3 DNA: TGTGCCAGCAGTCAGGAGTCCTTACAGCCCCAGCATTTT; CDR3 protein: CASSQESLQPQHF
J gene: TRBJ1-5; clone size: NA; V gene: TRBV4-1; D gene: TRBD1; CDR3 DNA: TGCGCCAGCAGCCAAGTTCGGACAGGGGTGATCTTTGGCAATCAGCCCCAGCATTTT; CDR3 protein: CASSQVRTGVIFGNQPQHF
J gene: TRBJ2-1; clone size: NA; V gene: TRBV20-1; D gene: NA; CDR3 DNA: TGCAGTGCTCAGCGCTCCTACAATGAGCAGTTCTTC; CDR3 protein: CSAQRSYNEQFF
J gene: TRBJ2-5; clone size: NA; V gene: TRBV10-1; D gene: TRBD2; CDR3 DNA: TGCGCCAGCAGTGAGTCCACACTAGCGGGAGAAGAGACCCAGTACTTC; CDR3 protein: CASSESTLAGEETQYF
J gene: TRBJ1-2; clone size: NA; V gene: TRBV20-1; D gene: NA; CDR3 DNA: TGCAGTGCTAGAGATAATTATGACCCAATCTATGGCTACACCTTC; CDR3 protein: CSARDNYDPIYGYTF
J gene: TRBJ2-2; clone size: NA; V gene: TRBV3-1; D gene: NA; CDR3 DNA: TGTGCCAGCAGCCAACAAACCACCCGACAACCGAACAAAAACACCGGGGAGCTGTTTTTT; CDR3 protein: CASSQQTTRQPNKNTGELFF
J gene: TRBJ2-1; clone size: NA; V gene: TRBV19; D gene: TRBD2; CDR3 DNA: TGTGCCAGTAGTCTAGGGACTAGCGGGATGTACAATGAGCAGTTCTTC; CDR3 protein: CASSLGTSGMYNEQFF
J gene: TRBJ1-1; clone size: NA; V gene: TRBV16; D gene: NA; CDR3 DNA: TGTGCCAGCAGCCCCCTCACCGGGGGCACTGAAGCTTTCTTT; CDR3 protein: CASSPLTGGTEAFF
J gene: TRBJ2-1; clone size: many; V gene: TRBV12-3/TRBV12-4; D gene: NA; CDR3 DNA: TGTGCCAGCAGTTTATTGGAAGGTCGGCAGTTCTTC; CDR3 protein: CASSLLEGRQFF
J gene: TRBJ2-7; clone size: NA; V gene: TRBV6-5; D gene: TRBD2; CDR3 DNA: TGTGCCAGCAGTTCCCCGGGGGGCGAGCAGTACTTC; CDR3 protein: CASSSPGGEQYF
J gene: TRBJ1-1; clone size: NA; V gene: TRBV29-1; D gene: NA; CDR3 DNA: TGCAGCGTTGAGACACACGGGAATCTGAACACTGAAGCTTTCTTT; CDR3 protein: CSVETHGNLNTEAFF
J gene: TRBJ1-2; clone size: NA; V gene: TRBV18; D gene: NA; CDR3 DNA: TGTGCCAGCTCACCAAATGTGGCAGGCTCTACCACCTTTTATGGCTACACCTTC; CDR3 protein: CASSPNVAGSTTFYGYTF
J gene: TRBJ2-4; clone size: NA; V gene: TRBV20-1; D gene: NA; CDR3 DNA: TGCAGTGCTAGACTAGGGGGGGGTCCGAACATTCAGTACTTC; CDR3 protein: CSARLGGGPNIQYF